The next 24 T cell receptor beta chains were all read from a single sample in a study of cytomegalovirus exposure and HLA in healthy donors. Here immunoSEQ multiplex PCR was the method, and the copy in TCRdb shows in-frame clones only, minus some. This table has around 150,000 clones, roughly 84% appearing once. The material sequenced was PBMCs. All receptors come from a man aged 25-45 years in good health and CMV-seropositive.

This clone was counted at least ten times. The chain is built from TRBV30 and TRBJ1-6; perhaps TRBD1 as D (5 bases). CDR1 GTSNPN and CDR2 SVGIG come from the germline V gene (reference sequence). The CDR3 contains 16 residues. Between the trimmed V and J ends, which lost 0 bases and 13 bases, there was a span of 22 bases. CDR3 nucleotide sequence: TGTGCCTGGAGTGTACCGGCACGGCAAAGGGGTTTTCCCCTCCACTTT. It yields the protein CAWSVPARQRGFPLHF.

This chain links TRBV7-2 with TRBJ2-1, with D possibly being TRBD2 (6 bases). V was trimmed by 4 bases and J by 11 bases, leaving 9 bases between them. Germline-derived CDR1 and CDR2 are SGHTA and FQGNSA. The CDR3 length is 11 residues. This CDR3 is CASSSREQQFF. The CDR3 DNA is TGTGCCAGCAGCTCCCGGGAGCAGCAGTTCTTC.

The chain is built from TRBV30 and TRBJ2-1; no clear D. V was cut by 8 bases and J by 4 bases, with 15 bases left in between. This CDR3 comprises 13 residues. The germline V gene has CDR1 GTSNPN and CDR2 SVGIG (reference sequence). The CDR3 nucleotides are TGTGCCCGTGACTCCGGATCTTACAATGAGCAGTTCTTC. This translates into CARDSGSYNEQFF.

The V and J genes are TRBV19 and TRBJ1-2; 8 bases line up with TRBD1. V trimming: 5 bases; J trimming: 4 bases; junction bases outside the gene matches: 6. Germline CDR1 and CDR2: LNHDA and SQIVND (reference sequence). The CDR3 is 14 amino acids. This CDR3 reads CASSPPGQGYGYTF. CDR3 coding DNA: TGTGCCAGTAGTCCCCCCGGACAGGGCTATGGCTACACCTTC.

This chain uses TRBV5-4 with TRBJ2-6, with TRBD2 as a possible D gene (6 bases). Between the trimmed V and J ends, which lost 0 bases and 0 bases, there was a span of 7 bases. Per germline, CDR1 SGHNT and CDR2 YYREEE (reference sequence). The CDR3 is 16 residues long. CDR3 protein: CASSLAGGSGANVLTF. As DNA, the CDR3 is TGTGCCAGCAGCTTGGCCGGGGGCTCTGGGGCCAACGTCCTGACTTTC.

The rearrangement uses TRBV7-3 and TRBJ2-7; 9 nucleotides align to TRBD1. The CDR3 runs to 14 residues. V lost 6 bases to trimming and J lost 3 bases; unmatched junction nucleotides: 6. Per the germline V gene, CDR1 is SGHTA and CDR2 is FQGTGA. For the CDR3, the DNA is TGTGCCAGCAGTCCGACAGGGGGAGTCTACGAGCAGTACTTC. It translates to CASSPTGGVYEQYF. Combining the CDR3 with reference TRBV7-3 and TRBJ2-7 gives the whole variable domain GAGVSQTPSNKVTEKGKYVELRCDPISGHTALYWYRQSLGQGPEFLIYFQGTGAADDSGLPNDRFFAVRPEGSVSTLKIQRTERGDSAVYLCASSPTGGVYEQYFGPGTRLTVT.

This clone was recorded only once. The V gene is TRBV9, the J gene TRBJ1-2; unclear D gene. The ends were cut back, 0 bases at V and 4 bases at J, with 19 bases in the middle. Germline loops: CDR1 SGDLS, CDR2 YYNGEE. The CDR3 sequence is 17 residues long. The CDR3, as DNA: TGTGCCAGCAGCGTAGCCCCAAGGCGGACGGGAAGCTATGGCTACACCTTC. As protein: CASSVAPRRTGSYGYTF.

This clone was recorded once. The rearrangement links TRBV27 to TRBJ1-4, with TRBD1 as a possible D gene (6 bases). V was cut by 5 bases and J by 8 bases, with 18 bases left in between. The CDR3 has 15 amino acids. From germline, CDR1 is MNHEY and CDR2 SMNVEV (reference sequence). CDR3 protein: CASSQTGTRKEKLFF. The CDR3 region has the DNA TGTGCCAGCAGTCAGACCGGGACACGGAAGGAAAAACTGTTTTTT.

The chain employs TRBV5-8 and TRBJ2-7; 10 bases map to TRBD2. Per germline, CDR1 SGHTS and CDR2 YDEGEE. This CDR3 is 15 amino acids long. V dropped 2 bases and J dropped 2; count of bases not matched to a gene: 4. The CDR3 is CASSFGLAAAYEQYF. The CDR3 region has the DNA TGTGCCAGCAGCTTTGGACTAGCGGCGGCCTACGAGCAGTACTTC.

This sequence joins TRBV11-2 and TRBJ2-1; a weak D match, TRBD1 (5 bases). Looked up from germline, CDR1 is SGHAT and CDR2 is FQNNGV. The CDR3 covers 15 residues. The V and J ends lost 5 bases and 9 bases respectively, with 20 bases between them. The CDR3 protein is CASSRINTGSGEQFF. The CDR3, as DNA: TGTGCCAGCAGCCGAATTAACACAGGTTCGGGTGAGCAGTTCTTC.

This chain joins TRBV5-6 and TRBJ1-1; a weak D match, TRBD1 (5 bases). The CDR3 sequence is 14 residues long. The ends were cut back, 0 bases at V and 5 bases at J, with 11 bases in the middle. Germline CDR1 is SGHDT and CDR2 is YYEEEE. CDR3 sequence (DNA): TGTGCCAGCAGCTTGGAGCAGGGATATACTGAAGCTTTCTTT. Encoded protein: CASSLEQGYTEAFF.

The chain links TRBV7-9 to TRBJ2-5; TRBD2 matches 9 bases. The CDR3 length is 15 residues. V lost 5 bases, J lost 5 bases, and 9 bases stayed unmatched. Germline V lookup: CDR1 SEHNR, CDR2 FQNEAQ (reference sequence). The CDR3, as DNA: TGTGCCAGCAGCCCCTGGGGTAGCGGGGGCGAGACCCAGTACTTC. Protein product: CASSPWGSGGETQYF.

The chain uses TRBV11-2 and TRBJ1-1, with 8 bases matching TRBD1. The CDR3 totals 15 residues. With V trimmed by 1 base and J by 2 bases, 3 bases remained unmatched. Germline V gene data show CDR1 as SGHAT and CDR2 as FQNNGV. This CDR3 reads CASSLAGQGNTEAFF. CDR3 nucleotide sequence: TGTGCCAGCAGCTTAGCCGGACAGGGAAACACTGAAGCTTTCTTT.

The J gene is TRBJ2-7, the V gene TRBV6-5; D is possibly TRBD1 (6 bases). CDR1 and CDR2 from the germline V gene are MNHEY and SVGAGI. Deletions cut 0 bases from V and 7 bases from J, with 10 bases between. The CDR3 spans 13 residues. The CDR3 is CASSYSMQGEQYF. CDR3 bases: TGTGCCAGCAGTTACTCGATGCAGGGGGAGCAGTACTTC.

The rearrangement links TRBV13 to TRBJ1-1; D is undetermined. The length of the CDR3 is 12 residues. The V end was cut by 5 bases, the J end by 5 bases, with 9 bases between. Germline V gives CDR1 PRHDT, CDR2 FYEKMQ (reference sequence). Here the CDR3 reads CASSGRRTEAFF. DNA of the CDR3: TGTGCCAGCAGCGGCCGGAGGACTGAAGCTTTCTTT.

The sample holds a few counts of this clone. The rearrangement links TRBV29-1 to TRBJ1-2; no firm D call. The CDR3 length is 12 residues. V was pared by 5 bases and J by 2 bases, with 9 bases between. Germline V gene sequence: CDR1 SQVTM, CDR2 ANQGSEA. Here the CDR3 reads CSVTDLNYGYTF. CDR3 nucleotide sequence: TGCAGCGTTACCGACTTGAACTATGGCTACACCTTC. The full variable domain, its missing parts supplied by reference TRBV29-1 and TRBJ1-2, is SAVISQKPSRDICQRGTSLTIQCQVDSQVTMMFWYRQQPGQSLTLIATANQGSEATYESGFVIDKFPISRPNLTFSTLTVSNMSPEDSSIYLCSVTDLNYGYTFGSGTRLTVV.

The CDR3 coding sequence is TGCAGCGCTAGAACCCCCCGCTATGGCTACACCTTC. It specifies CSARTPRYGYTF. This chain links TRBV29-1 with TRBJ1-2; no clear D gene. The germline gives CDR1 SQVTM, CDR2 ANQGSEA. With 7 bases removed from V and 4 bases from J, the gap between germline ends came to 13 bases. CDR3 size: 12 residues.

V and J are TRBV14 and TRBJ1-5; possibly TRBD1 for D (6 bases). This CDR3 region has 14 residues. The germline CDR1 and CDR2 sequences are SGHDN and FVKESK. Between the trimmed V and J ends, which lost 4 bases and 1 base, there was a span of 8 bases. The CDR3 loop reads CASSPRGSNQPQHF. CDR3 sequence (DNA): TGTGCCAGCAGCCCGAGGGGGAGCAATCAGCCCCAGCATTTT.

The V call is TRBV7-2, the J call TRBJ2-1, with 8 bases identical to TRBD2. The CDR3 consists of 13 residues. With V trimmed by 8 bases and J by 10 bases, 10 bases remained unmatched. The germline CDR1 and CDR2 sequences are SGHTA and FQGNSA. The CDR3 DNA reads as TGTGCCAGCGGCTCGACGGGGGGGCGAGAGCAGTTCTTC. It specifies CASGSTGGREQFF.

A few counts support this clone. The CDR3 here is CASRAGGTEAFF. The CDR3 coding sequence is TGTGCCAGTAGAGCAGGGGGCACTGAAGCTTTCTTT. The rearrangement uses TRBV19 and TRBJ1-1; 7 bases map to TRBD1. The CDR3 extends over 12 amino acids. V was clipped by 6 bases and J by 4 bases; unmatched bases: 2. Germline CDR1 reads LNHDA; CDR2 reads SQIVND (reference sequence).

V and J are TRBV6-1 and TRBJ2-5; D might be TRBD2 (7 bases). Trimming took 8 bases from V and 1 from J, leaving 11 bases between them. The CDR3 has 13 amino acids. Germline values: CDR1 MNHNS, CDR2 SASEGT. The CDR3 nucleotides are TGTGCCAGCGGCGGGGGCCGCCAAGAGACCCAGTACTTC. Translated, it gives CASGGGRQETQYF.

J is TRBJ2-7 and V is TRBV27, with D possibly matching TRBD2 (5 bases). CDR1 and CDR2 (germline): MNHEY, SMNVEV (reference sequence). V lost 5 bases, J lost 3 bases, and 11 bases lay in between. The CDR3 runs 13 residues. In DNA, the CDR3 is TGTGCCAGCAGTCGGAGGAACGACTACGAGCAGTACTTC. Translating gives CASSRRNDYEQYF.

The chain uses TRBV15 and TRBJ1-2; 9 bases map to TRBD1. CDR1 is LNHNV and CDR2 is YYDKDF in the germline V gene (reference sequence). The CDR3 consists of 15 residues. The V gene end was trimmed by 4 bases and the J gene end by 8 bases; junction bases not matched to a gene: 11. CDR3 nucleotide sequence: TGTGCCACCAGCATTTGGGGGACAGGGAATCAGGGCTACACCTTC. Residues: CATSIWGTGNQGYTF.

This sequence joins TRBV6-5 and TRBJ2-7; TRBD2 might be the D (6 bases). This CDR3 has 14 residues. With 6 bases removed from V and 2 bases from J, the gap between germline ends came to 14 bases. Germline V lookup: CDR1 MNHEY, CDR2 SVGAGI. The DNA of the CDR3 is TGTGCCAGCAGCCTCGGAGGGTTGACCTACGAGCAGTACTTC. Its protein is CASSLGGLTYEQYF.